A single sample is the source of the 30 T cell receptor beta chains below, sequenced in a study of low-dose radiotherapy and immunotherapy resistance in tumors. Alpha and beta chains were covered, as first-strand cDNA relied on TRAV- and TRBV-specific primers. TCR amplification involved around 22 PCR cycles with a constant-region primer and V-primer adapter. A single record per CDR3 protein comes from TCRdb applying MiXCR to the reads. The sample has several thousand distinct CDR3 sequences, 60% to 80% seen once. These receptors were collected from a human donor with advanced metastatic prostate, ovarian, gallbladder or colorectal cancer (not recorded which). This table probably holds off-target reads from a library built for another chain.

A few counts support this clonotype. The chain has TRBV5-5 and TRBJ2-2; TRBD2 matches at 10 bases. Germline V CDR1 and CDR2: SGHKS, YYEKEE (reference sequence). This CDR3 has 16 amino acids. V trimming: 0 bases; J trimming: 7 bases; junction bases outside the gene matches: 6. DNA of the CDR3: TGTGCCAGCAGCTTGGAGGGACTAGCGCGTGGCGGGGAGCTGTTTTTT. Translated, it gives CASSLEGLARGGELFF.

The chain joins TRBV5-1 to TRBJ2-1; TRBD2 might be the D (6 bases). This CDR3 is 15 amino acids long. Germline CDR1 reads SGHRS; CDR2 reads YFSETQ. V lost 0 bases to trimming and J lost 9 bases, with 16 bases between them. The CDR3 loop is CASSLERELSGEQFF. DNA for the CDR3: TGCGCCAGCAGCTTGGAACGGGAGCTAAGCGGTGAGCAGTTCTTC.

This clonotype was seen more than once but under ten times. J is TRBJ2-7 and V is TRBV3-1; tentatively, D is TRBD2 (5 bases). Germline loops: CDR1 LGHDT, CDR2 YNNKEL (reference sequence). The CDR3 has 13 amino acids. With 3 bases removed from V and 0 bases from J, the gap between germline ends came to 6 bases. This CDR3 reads CASSHGVSYEQYF. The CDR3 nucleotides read TGTGCCAGCAGCCACGGGGTCTCCTACGAGCAGTACTTC.

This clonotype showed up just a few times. CDR3 DNA sequence: TGTGCCAGCAGCCAAGTCTCGGGCACTGAAGCTTTCTTT. Protein product: CASSQVSGTEAFF. The V and J genes are TRBV3-1 and TRBJ1-1; D unclear. CDR1 is LGHDT and CDR2 is YNNKEL in the germline V gene (reference sequence). Deletions cut 1 base from V and 4 bases from J, with 7 bases between. This CDR3 comprises 13 residues.

Here the CDR3 DNA reads TGTGCCAGCAGCTTAGTAGGGGATGAGCAGTTCTTC. As protein: CASSLVGDEQFF. The chain employs TRBV11-3 and TRBJ2-1; D may be TRBD1 (5 bases). This CDR3 region has 12 residues. From germline, CDR1 is SGHNT and CDR2 YENEEA. The V end was cut by 1 base, the J end by 8 bases, with 6 bases between. The entire variable domain, with the rest obtained from reference TRBV11-3 and TRBJ2-1, is as follows: EAGVVQSPRYKIIEKKQPVAFWCNPISGHNTLYWYLQNLGQGPELLIRYENEEAVDDSQLPKDRFSAERLKGVDSTLKIQPAELGDSAVYLCASSLVGDEQFFGPGTRLTVL.

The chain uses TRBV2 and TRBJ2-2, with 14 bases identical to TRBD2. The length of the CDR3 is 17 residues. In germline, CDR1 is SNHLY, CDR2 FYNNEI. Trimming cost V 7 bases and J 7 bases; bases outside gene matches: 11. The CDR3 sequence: CASTVTSGRAVGGELFF. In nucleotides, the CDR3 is TGTGCCAGCACCGTGACTAGCGGGAGGGCCGTCGGCGGGGAGCTGTTTTTT.

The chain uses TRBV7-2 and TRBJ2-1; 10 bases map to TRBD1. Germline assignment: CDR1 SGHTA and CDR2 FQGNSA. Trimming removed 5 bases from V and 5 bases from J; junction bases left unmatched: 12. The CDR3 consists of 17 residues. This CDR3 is CASSRDRGRLINNEQFF. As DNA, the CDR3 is TGTGCCAGCAGCCGGGACAGGGGACGGCTTATAAACAATGAGCAGTTCTTC.

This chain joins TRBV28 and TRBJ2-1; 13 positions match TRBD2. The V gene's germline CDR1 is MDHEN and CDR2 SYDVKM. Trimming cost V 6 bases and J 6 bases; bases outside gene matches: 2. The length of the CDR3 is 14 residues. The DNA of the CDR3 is TGTGCCAGCAGCCGACTAGCGGGAGGCAATGAGCAGTTCTTC. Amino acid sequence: CASSRLAGGNEQFF.

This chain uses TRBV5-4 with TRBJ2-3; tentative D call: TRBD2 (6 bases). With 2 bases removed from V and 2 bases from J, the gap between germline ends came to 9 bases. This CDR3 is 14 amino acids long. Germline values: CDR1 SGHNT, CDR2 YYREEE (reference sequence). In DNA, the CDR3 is TGTGCCAGCAGCTTCGGACTAATCACAGATACGCAGTATTTT. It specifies CASSFGLITDTQYF.

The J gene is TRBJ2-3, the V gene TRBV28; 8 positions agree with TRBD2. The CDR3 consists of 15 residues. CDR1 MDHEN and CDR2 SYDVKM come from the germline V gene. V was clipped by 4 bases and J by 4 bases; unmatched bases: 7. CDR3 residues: CASSSLGGGPDTQYF. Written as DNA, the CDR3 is TGTGCCAGCAGTTCCCTCGGCGGGGGGCCAGATACGCAGTATTTT.

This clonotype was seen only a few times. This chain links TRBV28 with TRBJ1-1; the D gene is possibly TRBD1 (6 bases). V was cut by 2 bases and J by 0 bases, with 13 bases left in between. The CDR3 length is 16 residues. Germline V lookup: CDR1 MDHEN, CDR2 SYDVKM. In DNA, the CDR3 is TGTGCCAGCAGTTTAAGGACAGAGATGATGAACACTGAAGCTTTCTTT. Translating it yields CASSLRTEMMNTEAFF.

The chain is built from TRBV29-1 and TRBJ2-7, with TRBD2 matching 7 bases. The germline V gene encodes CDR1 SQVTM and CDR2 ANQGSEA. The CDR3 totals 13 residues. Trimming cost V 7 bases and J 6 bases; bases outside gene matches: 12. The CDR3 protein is CSARLTGGGEQYF. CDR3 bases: TGCAGCGCACGACTTACGGGAGGAGGCGAGCAGTACTTC.

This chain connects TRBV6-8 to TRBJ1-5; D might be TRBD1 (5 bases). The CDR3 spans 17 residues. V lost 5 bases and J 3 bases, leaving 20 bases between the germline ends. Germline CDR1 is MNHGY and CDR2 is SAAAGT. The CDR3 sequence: CASSEFRAGLANQPQHF. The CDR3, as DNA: TGTGCCAGCAGTGAATTTCGGGCAGGGTTGGCCAATCAGCCCCAGCATTTT.

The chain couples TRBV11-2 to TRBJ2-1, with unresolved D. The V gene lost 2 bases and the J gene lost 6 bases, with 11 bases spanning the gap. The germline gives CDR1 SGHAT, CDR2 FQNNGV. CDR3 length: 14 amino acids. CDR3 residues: CASSLLAISNEQFF. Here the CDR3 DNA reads TGTGCCAGCAGCTTATTAGCTATATCCAATGAGCAGTTCTTC.

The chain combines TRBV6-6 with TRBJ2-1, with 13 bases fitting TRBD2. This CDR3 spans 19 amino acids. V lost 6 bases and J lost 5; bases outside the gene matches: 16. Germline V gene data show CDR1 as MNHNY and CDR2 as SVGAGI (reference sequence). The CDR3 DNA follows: TGTGCCAGCAGCTATCGGGGGACTAGCGGGGTAAAAATGGACAATGAGCAGTTCTTC. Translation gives CASSYRGTSGVKMDNEQFF.

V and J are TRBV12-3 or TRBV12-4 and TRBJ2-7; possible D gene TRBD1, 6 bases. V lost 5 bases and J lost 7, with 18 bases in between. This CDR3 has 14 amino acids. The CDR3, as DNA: TGTGCCAGCAGTCCCTTCAGGGGATTGGGGGAGCAGTACTTC. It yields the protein CASSPFRGLGEQYF.

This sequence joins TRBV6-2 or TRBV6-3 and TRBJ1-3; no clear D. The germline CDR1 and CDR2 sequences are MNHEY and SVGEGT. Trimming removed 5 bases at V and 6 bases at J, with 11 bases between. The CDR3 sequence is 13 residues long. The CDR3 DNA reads TGTGCCAGCAGTCTCGGACTGGAAAACACCATATATTTT. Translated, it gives CASSLGLENTIYF.

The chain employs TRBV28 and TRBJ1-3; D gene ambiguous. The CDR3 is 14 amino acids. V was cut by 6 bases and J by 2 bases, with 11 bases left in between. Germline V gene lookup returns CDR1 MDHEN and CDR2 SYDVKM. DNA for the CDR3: TGTGCCAGCAGGAGTAGCGGAGCTGGAAACACCATATATTTT. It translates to CASRSSGAGNTIYF.

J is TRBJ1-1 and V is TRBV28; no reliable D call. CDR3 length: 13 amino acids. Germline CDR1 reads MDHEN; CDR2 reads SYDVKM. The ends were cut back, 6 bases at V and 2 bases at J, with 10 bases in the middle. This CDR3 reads CASRPTANTEAFF. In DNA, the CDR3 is TGTGCCAGCAGGCCGACCGCAAACACTGAAGCTTTCTTT.

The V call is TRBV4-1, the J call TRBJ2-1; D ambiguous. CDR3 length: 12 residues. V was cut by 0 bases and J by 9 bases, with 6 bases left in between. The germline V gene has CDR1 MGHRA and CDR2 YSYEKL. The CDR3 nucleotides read TGCGCCAGCAGCCAAGAGGGCGGTGAGCAGTTCTTC. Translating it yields CASSQEGGEQFF.

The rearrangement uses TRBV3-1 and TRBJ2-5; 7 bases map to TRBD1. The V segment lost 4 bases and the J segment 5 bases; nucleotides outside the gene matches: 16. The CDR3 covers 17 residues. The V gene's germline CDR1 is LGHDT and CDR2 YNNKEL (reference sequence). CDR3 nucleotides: TGTGCCAGCAGCCCTGGACAGGCCTCTACCCAGGGGGAGACCCAGTACTTC. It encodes CASSPGQASTQGETQYF.

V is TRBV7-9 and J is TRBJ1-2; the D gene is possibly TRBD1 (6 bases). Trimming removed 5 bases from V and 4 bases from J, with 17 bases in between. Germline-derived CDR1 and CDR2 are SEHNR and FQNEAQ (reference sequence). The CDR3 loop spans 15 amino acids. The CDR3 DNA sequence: TGTGCCAGCAGCCAGGGACAATGGGCCCTCTATGGCTACACCTTC. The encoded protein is CASSQGQWALYGYTF.

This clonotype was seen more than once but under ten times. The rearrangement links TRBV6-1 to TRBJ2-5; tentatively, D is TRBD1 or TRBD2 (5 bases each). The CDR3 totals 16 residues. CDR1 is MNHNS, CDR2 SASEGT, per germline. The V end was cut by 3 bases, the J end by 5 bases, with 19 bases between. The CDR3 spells CASSERGAVGLETQYF. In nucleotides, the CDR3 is TGTGCCAGCAGTGAGAGGGGTGCGGTCGGGTTGGAGACCCAGTACTTC.

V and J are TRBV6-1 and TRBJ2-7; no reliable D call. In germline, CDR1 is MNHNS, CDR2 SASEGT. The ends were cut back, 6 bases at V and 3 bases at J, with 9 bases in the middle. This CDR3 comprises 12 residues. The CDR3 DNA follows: TGTGCCAGCAGCCCTTACAGCTACGAGCAGTACTTC. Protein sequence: CASSPYSYEQYF.

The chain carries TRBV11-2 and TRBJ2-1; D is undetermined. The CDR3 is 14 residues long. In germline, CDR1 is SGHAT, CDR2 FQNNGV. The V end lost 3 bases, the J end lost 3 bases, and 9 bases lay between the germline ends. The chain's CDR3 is CASSFWVGYNEQFF. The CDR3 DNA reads TGTGCCAGCAGCTTCTGGGTAGGCTACAATGAGCAGTTCTTC.

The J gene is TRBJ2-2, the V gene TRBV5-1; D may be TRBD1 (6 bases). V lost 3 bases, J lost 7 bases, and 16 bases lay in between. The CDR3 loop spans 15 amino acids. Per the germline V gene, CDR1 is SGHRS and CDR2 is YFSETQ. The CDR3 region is CASSSRDIRDGELFF. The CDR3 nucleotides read TGCGCCAGCAGCTCCCGGGACATAAGAGACGGGGAGCTGTTTTTT.

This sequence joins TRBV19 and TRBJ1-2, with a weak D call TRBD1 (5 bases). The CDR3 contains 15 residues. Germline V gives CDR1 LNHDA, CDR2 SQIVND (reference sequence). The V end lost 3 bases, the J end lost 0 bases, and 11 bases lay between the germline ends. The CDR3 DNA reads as TGTGCCAGTAGTATGTCCCGGGGGGCTAACTATGGCTACACCTTC. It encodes CASSMSRGANYGYTF.

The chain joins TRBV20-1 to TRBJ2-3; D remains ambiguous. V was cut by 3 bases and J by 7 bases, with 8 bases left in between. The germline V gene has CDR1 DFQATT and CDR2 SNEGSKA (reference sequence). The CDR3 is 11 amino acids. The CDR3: CSASNEYTQYF. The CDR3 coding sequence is TGCAGTGCTAGTAATGAATATACGCAGTATTTT.

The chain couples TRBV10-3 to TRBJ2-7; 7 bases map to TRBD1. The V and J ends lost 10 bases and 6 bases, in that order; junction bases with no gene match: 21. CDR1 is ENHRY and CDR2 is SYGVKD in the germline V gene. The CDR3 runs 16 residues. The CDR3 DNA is TGTGCCACGCGACGGGACAGCTATCGAGTAAGCGGCGAGCAGTACTTC. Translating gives CATRRDSYRVSGEQYF.

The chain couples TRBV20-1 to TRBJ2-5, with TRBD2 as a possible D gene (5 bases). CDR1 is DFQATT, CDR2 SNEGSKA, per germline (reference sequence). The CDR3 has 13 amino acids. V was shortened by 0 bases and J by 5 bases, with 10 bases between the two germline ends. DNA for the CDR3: TGCAGTGCTAGAGATCGAGGGCGGGAGACCCAGTACTTC. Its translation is CSARDRGRETQYF.